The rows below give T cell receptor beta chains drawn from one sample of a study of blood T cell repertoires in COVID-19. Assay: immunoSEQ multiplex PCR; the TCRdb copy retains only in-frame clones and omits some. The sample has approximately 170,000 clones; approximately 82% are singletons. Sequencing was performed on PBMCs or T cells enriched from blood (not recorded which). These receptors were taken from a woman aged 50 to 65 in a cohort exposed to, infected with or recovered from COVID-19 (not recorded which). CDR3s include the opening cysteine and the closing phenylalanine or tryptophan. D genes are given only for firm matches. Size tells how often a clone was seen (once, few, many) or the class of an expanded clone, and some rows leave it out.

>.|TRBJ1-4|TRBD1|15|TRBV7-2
TGTGCCAGCAGCATGGACAGGGGGCCTAATGAAAAACTGTTTTTT
CASSMDRGPNEKLFF
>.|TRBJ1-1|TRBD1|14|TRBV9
TGTGCCAGCAGCGTCCGGGACAGACTGGCTGAAGCTTTCTTT
CASSVRDRLAEAFF
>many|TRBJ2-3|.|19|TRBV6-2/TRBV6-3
TGTGCCAGCAGTTACTCGATCCGTCTTCCTCCTACTAGCACAGATACGCAGTATTTT
CASSYSIRLPPTSTDTQYF
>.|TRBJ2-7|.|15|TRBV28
TGTGCCAGCAGTTCCCGGACGGGAGCCCACTACGAGCAGTACTTC
CASSSRTGAHYEQYF
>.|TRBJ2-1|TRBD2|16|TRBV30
TGTGCCTGTACATACGAGGTAGCGGGGGTGACCAATGAGCAGTTCTTC
CACTYEVAGVTNEQFF
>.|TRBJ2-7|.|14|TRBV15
TGTGCCACCAGCAGAGGGGGGCAGGTGGCCGAGCAGTACTTC
CATSRGGQVAEQYF
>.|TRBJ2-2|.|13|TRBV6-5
TGTGCCAGCAGGGACAAGAACACCGGGGAGCTGTTTTTT
CASRDKNTGELFF
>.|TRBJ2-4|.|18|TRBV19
TGTGCCAGTAGCCCCCCCCTAGGCGGGGGCTTAGCCAAAAACATTCAGTACTTC
CASSPPLGGGLAKNIQYF
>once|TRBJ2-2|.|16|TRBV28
TGTGCCAGCAGTTTCCAGGCGGGGCAGGGGGAATCGGAGCTGTTTTTT
CASSFQAGQGESELFF
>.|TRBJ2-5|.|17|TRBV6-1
TGTGCCAGCAGTGAAGACGTTAGTGGGCGGGGACAAGAGACCCAGTACTTC
CASSEDVSGRGQETQYF
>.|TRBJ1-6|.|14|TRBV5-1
TGCGCCAGCACCCCGATCGGGGGTGTTCCACCCCTCCACTTT
CASTPIGGVPPLHF
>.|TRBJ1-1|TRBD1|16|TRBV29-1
TGCAGCGTTGCGGGGATTAGGGACAGGGCTGACACTGAAGCTTTCTTT
CSVAGIRDRADTEAFF
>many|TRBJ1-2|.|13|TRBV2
TGTGCCAGCAGTGTGTCAGGCCCTAGCGGCTACACCTTC
CASSVSGPSGYTF
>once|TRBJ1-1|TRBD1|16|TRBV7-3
TGTGCCAGCAGCCCAGGGGGGCCCAACATGAACACTGAAGCTTTCTTT
CASSPGGPNMNTEAFF
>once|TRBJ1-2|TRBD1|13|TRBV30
TGTGCCTGGGAACCCACAGGGGGCAATGGCTACACCTTC
CAWEPTGGNGYTF
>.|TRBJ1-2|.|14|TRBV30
TGTGCCTGGGGGGAGGGCCCGGGCTTTAATGGCTACACCTTC
CAWGEGPGFNGYTF
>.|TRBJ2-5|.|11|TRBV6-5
TGTGCCAGCTATGCGGGGGAGACCCAGTACTTC
CASYAGETQYF
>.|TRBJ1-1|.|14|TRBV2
TGTGCCAGCAGTGTGGGGGGGAGTGGCACTGAAGCTTTCTTT
CASSVGGSGTEAFF
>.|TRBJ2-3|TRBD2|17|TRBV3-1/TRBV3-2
TGTGCCAGCAGCCAACCGACTAGCAGTACTAGCACAGATACGCAGTATTTT
CASSQPTSSTSTDTQYF
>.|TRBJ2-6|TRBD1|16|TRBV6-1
TGTGCCAGCAGTGGGGACAGGGCAACAGGGGCCAACGTCCTGACTTTC
CASSGDRATGANVLTF
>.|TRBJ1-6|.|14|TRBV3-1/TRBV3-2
TGTGCCAGCAGCCAAGTACAGGGAAGCTCACCCCTCCACTTT
CASSQVQGSSPLHF
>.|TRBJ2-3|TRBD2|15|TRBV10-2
TGCGCCAGCAGGGTTAGCGGGAGTAGCACAGATACGCAGTATTTT
CASRVSGSSTDTQYF
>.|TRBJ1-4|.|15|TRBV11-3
TGTGCCAGCATCCTCCGGAGAACGACTAATGAAAAACTGTTTTTT
CASILRRTTNEKLFF
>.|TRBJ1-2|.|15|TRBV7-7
TGTGCTAGCAGCTTTCGGGGAGTCCCTAACTATGGCTACACCTTC
CASSFRGVPNYGYTF
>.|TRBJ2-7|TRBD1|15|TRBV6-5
TGTGCCAGCAGTTCTTTGCCAGGGGGTTTCTACGAGCAGTACTTC
CASSSLPGGFYEQYF
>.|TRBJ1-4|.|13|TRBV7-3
TGTGCCAGCAGCCAAGACAGGAATGAAAAACTGTTTTTT
CASSQDRNEKLFF
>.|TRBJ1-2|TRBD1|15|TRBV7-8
TGTGCCAGCAGCCACACCGGGACAGAAAATAATGGCTACACCTTC
CASSHTGTENNGYTF
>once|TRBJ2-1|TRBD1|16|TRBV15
TGTGCCACCAGCAAGCCCGGGACAGGTGCTTCCATGGAGCAGTTCTTC
CATSKPGTGASMEQFF
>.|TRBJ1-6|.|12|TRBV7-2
TGTGCCAGCAGCCTTCCGAATTCACCCCTCCACTTT
CASSLPNSPLHF
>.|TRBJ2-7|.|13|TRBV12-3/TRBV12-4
TGTGCCAGCAGTGAGATGGTCGCTTACGAGCAGTACTTC
CASSEMVAYEQYF
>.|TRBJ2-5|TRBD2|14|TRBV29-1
TGCAGCGTGGAAGGACTAGCGGGACGGGAGACCCAGTACTTC
CSVEGLAGRETQYF
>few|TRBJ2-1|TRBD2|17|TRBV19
TGTGCCAGTAGTATAAGGCTAGCGGGAGGTAGAACCAATGAGCAGTTCTTC
CASSIRLAGGRTNEQFF
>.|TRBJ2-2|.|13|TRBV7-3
TGTGCCAGCAGCTCCCTCGGCACCGGGGAGCTGTTTTTT
CASSSLGTGELFF
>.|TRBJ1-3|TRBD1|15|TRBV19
TGTGCCAGTAGTGTAACAGGGGGCGAGGAGAACACCATATATTTT
CASSVTGGEENTIYF
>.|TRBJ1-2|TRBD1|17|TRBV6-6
TGTGCCAGCAGTCCACGGGACAGGGGTGGACGGGGCTATGGCTACACCTTC
CASSPRDRGGRGYGYTF
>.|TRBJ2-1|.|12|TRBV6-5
TGTGCCAGCTCTAACTCGGGCAATGAGCAGTTCTTC
CASSNSGNEQFF